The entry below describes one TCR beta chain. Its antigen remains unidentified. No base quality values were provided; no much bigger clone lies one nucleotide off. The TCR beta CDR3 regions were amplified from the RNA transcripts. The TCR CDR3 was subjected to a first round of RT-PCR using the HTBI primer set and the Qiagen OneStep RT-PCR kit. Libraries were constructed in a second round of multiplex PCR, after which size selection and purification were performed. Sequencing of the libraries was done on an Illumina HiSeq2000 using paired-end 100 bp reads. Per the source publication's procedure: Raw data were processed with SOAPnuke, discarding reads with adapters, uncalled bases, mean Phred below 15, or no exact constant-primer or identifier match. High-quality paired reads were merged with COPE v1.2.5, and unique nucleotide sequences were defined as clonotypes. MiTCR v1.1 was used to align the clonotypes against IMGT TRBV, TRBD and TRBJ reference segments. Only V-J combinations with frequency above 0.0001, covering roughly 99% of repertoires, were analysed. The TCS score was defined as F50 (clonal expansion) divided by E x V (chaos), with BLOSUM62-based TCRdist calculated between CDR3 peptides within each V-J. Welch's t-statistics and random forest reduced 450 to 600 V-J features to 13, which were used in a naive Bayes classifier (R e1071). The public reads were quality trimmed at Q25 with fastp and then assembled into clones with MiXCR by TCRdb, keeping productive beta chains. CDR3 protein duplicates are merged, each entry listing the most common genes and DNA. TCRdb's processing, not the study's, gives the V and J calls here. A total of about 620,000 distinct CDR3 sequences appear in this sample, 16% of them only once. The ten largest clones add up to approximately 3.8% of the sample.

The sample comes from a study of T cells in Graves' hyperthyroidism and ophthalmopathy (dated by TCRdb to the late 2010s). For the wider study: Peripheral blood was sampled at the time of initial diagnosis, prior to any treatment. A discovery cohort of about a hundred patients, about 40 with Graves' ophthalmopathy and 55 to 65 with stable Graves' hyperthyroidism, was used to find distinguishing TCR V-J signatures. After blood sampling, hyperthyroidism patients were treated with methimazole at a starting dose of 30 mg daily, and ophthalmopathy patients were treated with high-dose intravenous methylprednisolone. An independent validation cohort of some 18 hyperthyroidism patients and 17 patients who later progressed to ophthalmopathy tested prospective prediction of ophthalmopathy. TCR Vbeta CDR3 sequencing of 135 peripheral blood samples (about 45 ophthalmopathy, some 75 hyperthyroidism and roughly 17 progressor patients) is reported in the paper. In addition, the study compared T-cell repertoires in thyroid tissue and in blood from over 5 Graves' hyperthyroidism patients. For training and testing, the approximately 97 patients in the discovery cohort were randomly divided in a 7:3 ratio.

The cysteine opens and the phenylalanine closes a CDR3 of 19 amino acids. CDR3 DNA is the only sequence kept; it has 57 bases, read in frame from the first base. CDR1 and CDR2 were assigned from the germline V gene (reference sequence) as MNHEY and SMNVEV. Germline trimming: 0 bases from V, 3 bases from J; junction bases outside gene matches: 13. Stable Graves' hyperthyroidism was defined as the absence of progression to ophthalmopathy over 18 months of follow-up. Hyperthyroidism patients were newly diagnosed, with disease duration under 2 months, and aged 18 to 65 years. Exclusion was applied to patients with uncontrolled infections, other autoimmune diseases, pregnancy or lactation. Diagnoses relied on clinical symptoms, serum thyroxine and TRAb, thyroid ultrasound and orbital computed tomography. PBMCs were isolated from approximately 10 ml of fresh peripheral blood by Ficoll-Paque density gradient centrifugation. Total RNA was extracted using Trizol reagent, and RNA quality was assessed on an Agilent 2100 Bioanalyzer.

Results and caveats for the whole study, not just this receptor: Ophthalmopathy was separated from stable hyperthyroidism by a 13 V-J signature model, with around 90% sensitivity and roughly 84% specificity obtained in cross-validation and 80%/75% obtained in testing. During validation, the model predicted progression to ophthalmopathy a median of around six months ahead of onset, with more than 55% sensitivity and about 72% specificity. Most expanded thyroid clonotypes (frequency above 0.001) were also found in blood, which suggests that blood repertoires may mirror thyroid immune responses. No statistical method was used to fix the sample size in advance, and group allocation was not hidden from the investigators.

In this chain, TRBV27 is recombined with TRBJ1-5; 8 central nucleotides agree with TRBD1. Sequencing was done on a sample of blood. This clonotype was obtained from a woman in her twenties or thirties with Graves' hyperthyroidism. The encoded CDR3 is CASSLSYLQGAGHNQPQHF. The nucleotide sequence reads TGTGCCAGCAGTTTATCATATCTTCAGGGGGCTGGACACAATCAGCCCCAGCATTTT.